The 32 T cell receptor beta chains in this list originate from one sample, sequenced in a study of beta chain features in type 1 diabetes. The study reverse transcribed the entire isolated RNA, so it sequenced expressed TCRB transcripts. The table came from immunoSEQ multiplex PCR; TCRdb's copy has only in-frame clones and leaves some out. This repertoire shows 300,000 to 350,000 clones, under 8.5% found once; its top ten account for less than 0.45%. Sequencing was carried out using central memory CD4+ T cells from blood. All receptors derive from a woman between 18 and 29 years old in good health.

This clone was observed many times. The chain combines TRBV12-5 with TRBJ2-1; no firm D call. CDR3 length: 14 amino acids. Per germline, CDR1 LGHNT and CDR2 FRNRAP. V was trimmed by 5 bases and J by 10 bases, leaving 18 bases between them. The CDR3 bases are TGTGCTAGTGGTCCCTATGGGTCCTCGATGGAGCAGTTCTTC. Translating gives CASGPYGSSMEQFF.

CDR3 nucleotide sequence: TGTGCCAGCAGTTACTCGAGCCTTACCCCCCAGTACTTC. It yields the protein CASSYSSLTPQYF. The chain couples TRBV6-5 to TRBJ2-7, with D unresolved. V dropped 0 bases and J dropped 10 bases, with 13 bases sitting between them. Germline V gene sequence: CDR1 MNHEY, CDR2 SVGAGI. CDR3 length: 13 residues.

In the case of this clone: Additional DNA sequences in this sample encode the identical CDR3. V and J are TRBV28 and TRBJ2-7, with unresolved D. Germline V gene data show CDR1 as MDHEN and CDR2 as SYDVKM. The CDR3 contains 14 residues. Between the trimmed V and J ends, which lost 3 bases and 2 bases, there was a span of 11 bases. CDR3 in DNA: TGTGCCAGCAGTTTGGGTGGTACGCCCTACGAGCAGTACTTC. It specifies CASSLGGTPYEQYF.

This clone turned up a few times. V usage is TRBV6-5 and J usage is TRBJ1-4, with no clear D. This CDR3 contains 13 residues. The ends were cut back, 6 bases at V and 8 bases at J, with 13 bases in the middle. The germline V gene has CDR1 MNHEY and CDR2 SVGAGI. CDR3 loop: CASRRRASEKLFF. Written as DNA, the CDR3 is TGTGCCAGCAGGCGGCGGGCCTCCGAAAAACTGTTTTTT.

The chain combines TRBV19 with TRBJ1-2, with 7 nucleotides matching TRBD1. Germline V lookup: CDR1 LNHDA, CDR2 SQIVND (reference sequence). The ends lost 7 bases at V and 4 bases at J; junction bases unmatched: 9. The CDR3 spans 14 residues. Written as DNA, the CDR3 is TGTGCCAGTACCCTCCGGGGACAGTCCTATGGCTACACCTTC. Translation: CASTLRGQSYGYTF.

The table lists this clone with a count of one. This sequence joins TRBV27 and TRBJ2-3; 8 bases are a match to TRBD2. Germline CDR1 and CDR2: MNHEY and SMNVEV (reference sequence). The CDR3 loop spans 15 amino acids. Germline trimming cut 3 bases from V and 10 bases from J; bases unmatched to any gene: 12. The CDR3 sequence: CASSLSGSPVGAQYF. CDR3 bases: TGTGCCAGCAGTTTGAGCGGGAGCCCCGTCGGGGCGCAGTATTTT.

This clone appeared a few times. The chain couples TRBV4-1 to TRBJ1-2, with D perhaps matching TRBD1 (6 bases). This CDR3 has 17 amino acids. Germline assignment: CDR1 MGHRA and CDR2 YSYEKL. V was shortened by 1 base and J by 3 bases, with 18 bases between the two germline ends. The CDR3 DNA follows: TGCGCCAGCAGCCAAGCGGGGGACACAGAACAATACTATGGCTACACCTTC. It codes for CASSQAGDTEQYYGYTF.

This clone was observed a few times. The chain carries TRBV11-2 and TRBJ1-2; 8 bases line up with TRBD1. The V gene's germline CDR1 is SGHAT and CDR2 FQNNGV. The ends lost 4 bases at V and 8 bases at J; junction bases unmatched: 12. The CDR3 sequence is 15 residues long. The CDR3, as DNA: TGTGCCAGCAGCTGGGGACAGGACGGAGTGATGGGCTACACCTTC. As protein: CASSWGQDGVMGYTF.

This sequence joins TRBV7-8 and TRBJ2-3, with D unclear. The CDR3 extends over 12 amino acids. Germline CDR1 reads SGHVS; CDR2 reads FQNEAQ. Trimming left V 5 bases short and J 1 base short, with 4 bases between. CDR3 DNA: TGTGCCAGCAGCCGAGGCACAGATACGCAGTATTTT. Translation: CASSRGTDTQYF. The whole variable domain, filled in from reference TRBV7-8 and TRBJ2-3, reads GAGVSQSPRYKVAKRGQDVALRCDPISGHVSLFWYQQALGQGPEFLTYFQNEAQLDKSGLPSDRFFAERPEGSVSTLKIQRTQQEDSAVYLCASSRGTDTQYFGPGTRLTVL.

The genes are TRBV6-6 and TRBJ2-3; 7 bases map to TRBD1. CDR3 length: 15 amino acids. CDR1 and CDR2 (germline): MNHNY, SVGAGI (reference sequence). Trimming cost V 4 bases and J 5 bases; bases outside gene matches: 9. The CDR3 DNA sequence: TGTGCCAGCAGTTTCGGGAAGGGGGCGATAGATACGCAGTATTTT. Amino acids: CASSFGKGAIDTQYF.

The chain employs TRBV6-1 and TRBJ2-7, with D perhaps matching TRBD1 (6 bases). The CDR3 runs to 17 residues. Germline lookup yields CDR1 MNHNS and CDR2 SASEGT. Trimming pared 5 bases from V and 3 bases from J, leaving 23 bases between. CDR3 loop: CASSKGQGGQIVYEQYF. Written as DNA, the CDR3 is TGTGCCAGCAGTAAAGGCCAAGGGGGACAAATAGTCTACGAGCAGTACTTC.

The chain carries TRBV7-9 and TRBJ1-6; D remains ambiguous. Trimming shortened V by 5 bases and J by 6 bases, and 8 bases separated the two germline ends. CDR3 size: 13 residues. Germline V gene sequence: CDR1 SEHNR, CDR2 FQNEAQ (reference sequence). CDR3 bases: TGTGCCAGCAGCCGCGAGGCTAATTCACCCCTCCACTTT. This translates into CASSREANSPLHF.

This clone has a handful of counts. The chain couples TRBV5-4 to TRBJ2-2; D gene unclear. The V gene lost 1 base and the J gene lost 2 bases, with 9 bases spanning the gap. CDR1 is SGHNT, CDR2 YYREEE, per germline (reference sequence). This CDR3 contains 15 residues. As DNA, the CDR3 is TGTGCCAGCAGCTTGATGGGATCTAACACCGGGGAGCTGTTTTTT. Protein sequence: CASSLMGSNTGELFF.

This clone was seen at least ten times. Other DNA sequences in this specimen translate into the identical CDR3. This sequence joins TRBV2 and TRBJ2-7; 8 bases align to TRBD2. The V and J ends lost 5 bases and 2 bases, in that order; junction bases with no gene match: 2. The CDR3 is made up of 13 amino acids. Per the germline V gene, CDR1 is SNHLY and CDR2 is FYNNEI. In DNA, the CDR3 is TGTGCCAGCAGTAGCGGGGGCCCCTACGAGCAGTACTTC. Translation: CASSSGGPYEQYF.

This clone showed up many times. The chain has TRBV7-3 and TRBJ1-1; no definite D call. Germline-derived CDR1 and CDR2 are SGHTA and FQGTGA. The length of the CDR3 is 14 residues. Trimming left V 5 bases short and J 0 bases short, with 10 bases between. CDR3 sequence: CASSISSVNTEAFF. CDR3 nucleotides: TGTGCCAGCAGCATTAGTTCAGTGAACACTGAAGCTTTCTTT.

The sample holds a few counts of this clone. The chain couples TRBV29-1 to TRBJ2-3; TRBD2 aligns across 10 bases. In germline, CDR1 is SQVTM, CDR2 ANQGSEA. With 7 bases clipped from V and 1 base from J, the junction kept 5 bases outside the gene matches. The CDR3 runs to 14 residues. The CDR3 DNA reads as TGCAGCGCCCAACTAGCGGGACGCACAGATACGCAGTATTTT. Its protein product is CSAQLAGRTDTQYF.

This chain links TRBV18 with TRBJ2-2; D remains ambiguous. The V gene lost 3 bases and the J gene lost 0 bases, with 17 bases spanning the gap. In germline, CDR1 is KGHSH, CDR2 LQKENI. The CDR3 is made up of 18 amino acids. CDR3 nucleotide sequence: TGTGCCAGCTCACCGGAGACACTAAGATTAGCGAACACCGGGGAGCTGTTTTTT. Residues: CASSPETLRLANTGELFF.

The genes are TRBV7-2 and TRBJ2-1; no firm D call. CDR3 length: 14 residues. Germline loops: CDR1 SGHTA, CDR2 FQGNSA. Deletions cut 1 base from V and 5 bases from J, with 9 bases between. CDR3 loop: CASSLGRQDNEQFF. The CDR3 DNA sequence: TGTGCCAGCAGCTTAGGTCGTCAGGACAATGAGCAGTTCTTC.

The chain combines TRBV29-1 with TRBJ2-7; 9 bases fit TRBD1. From germline, CDR1 is SQVTM and CDR2 ANQGSEA. CDR3 length equals 13 residues. V gave up 2 bases and J gave up 4 bases; unmatched junction bases: 3. CDR3 sequence: CSVERGQGYEQYF. CDR3 nucleotide sequence: TGCAGCGTTGAACGGGGACAGGGTTACGAGCAGTACTTC.

The chain employs TRBV11-2 and TRBJ2-7; maybe TRBD1 (5 bases). CDR1 and CDR2 from the germline V gene are SGHAT and FQNNGV. Trimming removed 3 bases at V and 2 bases at J, with 8 bases between. The CDR3 contains 13 residues. CDR3 DNA: TGTGCCAGCAGCTTGGACAATACCTACGAGCAGTACTTC. Its protein product is CASSLDNTYEQYF.

This clone was counted ten times or more. The DNA of the CDR3 is TGTGCCAGCAGTAACGGACCCAGGACCGGGGAGCTGTTTTTT. It encodes CASSNGPRTGELFF. V is TRBV2 and J is TRBJ2-2; D is unclear. Per germline, CDR1 SNHLY and CDR2 FYNNEI. The CDR3 sequence is 14 residues long. V lost 5 bases, J lost 5 bases, and 12 bases lay in between.

V is TRBV7-9 and J is TRBJ1-2; 7 bases map to TRBD1. CDR1 and CDR2 (germline): SEHNR, FQNEAQ (reference sequence). The CDR3 totals 12 residues. After removal of 5 bases from V and 3 bases from J, the junction contained 0 bases not matched to a gene. CDR3 nucleotide sequence: TGTGCCAGCAGCACAGGGGACTATGGCTACACCTTC. It encodes CASSTGDYGYTF.

The sample holds many counts of this clone. Other nucleotide sequences from this sample produce the same CDR3. This chain uses TRBV7-9 with TRBJ2-7, with 9 bases matching TRBD2. The CDR3 runs to 16 residues. The germline V gene has CDR1 SEHNR and CDR2 FQNEAQ (reference sequence). The trim removed 1 base at V and 1 base at J, leaving 5 bases unmatched. The CDR3 DNA reads TGTGCCAGCAGCTTAGGAGTAGCGGGAGTTTCCTACGAGCAGTACTTC. Protein: CASSLGVAGVSYEQYF.

With respect to this clone: One junction end does not reproduce the germline sequence, and a read error may be involved. This sequence joins TRBV28 and TRBJ1-2, with D perhaps TRBD1 (5 bases). The CDR3 has 12 amino acids. Germline assignment: CDR1 MDHEN and CDR2 SYDVKM. Here the CDR3 DNA reads TGTGCAAGCAGGGCGGAGATGTATGGCTACACCTTC. Protein: CASRAEMYGYTF.

The chain employs TRBV7-9 and TRBJ2-5; TRBD2 aligns across 8 bases. This CDR3 spans 16 amino acids. J was trimmed by 5 bases and V by 2 bases; bases with no gene match: 10. Germline V gene lookup returns CDR1 SEHNR and CDR2 FQNEAQ (reference sequence). The CDR3 spells CASSLRSAGDLETQYF. For the CDR3, the DNA is TGTGCCAGCAGCTTAAGGTCAGCGGGAGACCTGGAGACCCAGTACTTC.

The rearrangement joins TRBV6-6 to TRBJ1-2; unclear D gene. The CDR3 contains 14 residues. Germline CDR1 reads MNHNY; CDR2 reads SVGAGI (reference sequence). V dropped 6 bases and J dropped 2 bases, with 13 bases sitting between them. CDR3 nucleotide sequence: TGTGCCAGCAGGCAAGTAGGACGCAACTATGGCTACACCTTC. It specifies CASRQVGRNYGYTF.

The V gene is TRBV7-3, the J gene TRBJ2-1; 7 bases are a match to TRBD1. V gave up 5 bases and J gave up 13 bases; unmatched junction bases: 11. The CDR3 is made up of 13 amino acids. Per the germline V gene, CDR1 is SGHTA and CDR2 is FQGTGA. The CDR3: CASSPGTAWGQFF. CDR3 bases: TGTGCCAGCAGCCCCGGGACAGCGTGGGGTCAGTTCTTC.

This clone was seen a handful of times. This chain links TRBV7-8 with TRBJ1-2; 7 bases match TRBD1. V was pared by 5 bases and J by 4 bases, with 7 bases of the junction left unmatched. Germline CDR1 is SGHVS and CDR2 is FQNEAQ. CDR3 length: 14 amino acids. The CDR3, as DNA: TGTGCCAGCAGCCCAGACAGGGAAACCTATGGCTACACCTTC. Amino acid sequence: CASSPDRETYGYTF.

In regard to this clone: Other DNA sequences in this sample translate to the same CDR3. The chain joins TRBV28 to TRBJ2-7; D unresolved. With 2 bases removed from V and 7 bases from J, the gap between germline ends came to 9 bases. The CDR3 contains 12 residues. Looked up from germline, CDR1 is MDHEN and CDR2 is SYDVKM. DNA for the CDR3: TGTGCCAGCAGTTTACCCCGCGGAGAGCAGTACTTC. Protein product: CASSLPRGEQYF.

This clone showed up many times. This rearrangement joins TRBV27 to TRBJ1-2, with 11 bases that match TRBD1. J lost 4 bases, V lost 5 bases, and 6 bases had no gene match. Germline CDR1 and CDR2: MNHEY and SMNVEV (reference sequence). The CDR3 spans 15 residues. The CDR3 loop is CASSTRTGGTYGYTF. The CDR3 DNA reads as TGTGCCAGCAGTACCCGGACAGGGGGCACCTATGGCTACACCTTC.

Ten or more counts support this clone. The chain carries TRBV7-2 and TRBJ2-3; 7 bases align to TRBD2. The germline gives CDR1 SGHTA, CDR2 FQGNSA. The J segment lost 1 base and the V segment lost 5 bases, leaving 12 bases of the junction unmatched. The CDR3 is made up of 17 amino acids. CDR3 coding DNA: TGTGCCAGCAGCCTTGGATCTAGCGGATCAGGCACAGATACGCAGTATTTT. Residues: CASSLGSSGSGTDTQYF.

In this sample, this clone turned up a few times. This sequence joins TRBV30 and TRBJ2-7; D is unresolved. The CDR3 covers 11 residues. The V gene lost 1 base and the J gene lost 12 bases, with 13 bases spanning the gap. Germline V gene data show CDR1 as GTSNPN and CDR2 as SVGIG (reference sequence). The CDR3 sequence: CAWSGQYRRYF. For the CDR3, the DNA is TGTGCCTGGAGTGGTCAGTATCGTAGGTACTTC.